The T cell receptor beta chain under discussion was sequenced for a study of long-term antiretroviral therapy in people with HIV. Study-wide results and limits: Information on adherence to ART, viral resistance or therapy changes was unavailable. Across all time points, the repertoire was dominated by clones that expanded before ART. An increase in diversity followed ART, yet levels stayed below transplant donor controls.

Worth noting for this clone: Its antigen is as yet unknown.

Every one of the donors gave at least one pre-ART PBMC sample and at least two post-ART PBMC samples. The immunoSEQ assay was v3.0, run at survey level. Profiling relied on immunoSEQ multiplex PCR, and the TCRdb table lists in-frame clones only, not all of them. The sample holds 20,000 to 25,000 clones; 75% to 90% are singletons and the top ten take 7% to 9.5%. The input for sequencing was unsorted PBMCs, taken 1.2 years after starting antiretroviral therapy. The receptor comes from a woman aged 40 to 50 with HIV.

The CDR3 region is CASMSSGSIEQYF. The CDR3 bases are TGCGCCAGCATGTCTAGCGGGAGCATCGAGCAGTACTTC. This sequence joins TRBV10-2 and TRBJ2-7, with 10 bases identical to TRBD2. With V trimmed by 7 bases and J by 6 bases, 6 bases remained unmatched. In germline, CDR1 is WSHSY, CDR2 SAAADI. CDR3 length: 13 amino acids.